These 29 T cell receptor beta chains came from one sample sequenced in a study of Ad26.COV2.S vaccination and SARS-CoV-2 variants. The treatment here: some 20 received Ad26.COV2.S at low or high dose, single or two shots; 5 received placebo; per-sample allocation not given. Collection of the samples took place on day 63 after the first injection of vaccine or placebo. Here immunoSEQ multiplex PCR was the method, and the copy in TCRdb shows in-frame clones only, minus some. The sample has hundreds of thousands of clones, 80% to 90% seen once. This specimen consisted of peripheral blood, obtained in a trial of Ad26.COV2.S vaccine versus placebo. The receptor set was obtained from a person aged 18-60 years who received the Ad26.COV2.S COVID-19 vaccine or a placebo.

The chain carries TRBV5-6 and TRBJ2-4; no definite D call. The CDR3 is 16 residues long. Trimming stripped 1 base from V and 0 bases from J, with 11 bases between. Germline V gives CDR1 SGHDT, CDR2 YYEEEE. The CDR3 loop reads CASSLLQQLAKNIQYF. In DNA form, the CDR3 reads TGTGCCAGCAGCTTGCTCCAGCAGCTAGCCAAAAACATTCAGTACTTC.

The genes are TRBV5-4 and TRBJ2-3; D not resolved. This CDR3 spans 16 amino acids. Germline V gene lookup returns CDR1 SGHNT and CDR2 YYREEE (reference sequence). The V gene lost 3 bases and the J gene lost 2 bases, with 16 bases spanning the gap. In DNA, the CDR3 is TGTGCCAGCAGCTCCCCGGTAGCAGAGATCACAGATACGCAGTATTTT. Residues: CASSSPVAEITDTQYF.

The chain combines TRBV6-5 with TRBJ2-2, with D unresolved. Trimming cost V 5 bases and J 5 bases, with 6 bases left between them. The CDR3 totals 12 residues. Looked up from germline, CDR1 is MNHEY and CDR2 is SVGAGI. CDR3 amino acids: CASSRWTGELFF. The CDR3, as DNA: TGTGCCAGCAGTCGGTGGACCGGGGAGCTGTTTTTT.

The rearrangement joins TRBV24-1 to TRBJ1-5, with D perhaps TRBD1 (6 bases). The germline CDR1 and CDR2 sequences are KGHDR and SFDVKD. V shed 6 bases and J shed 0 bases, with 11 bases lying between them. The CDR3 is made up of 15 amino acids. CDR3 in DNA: TGTGCCACCAGTAACGGACAGTATAGCAATCAGCCCCAGCATTTT. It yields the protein CATSNGQYSNQPQHF.

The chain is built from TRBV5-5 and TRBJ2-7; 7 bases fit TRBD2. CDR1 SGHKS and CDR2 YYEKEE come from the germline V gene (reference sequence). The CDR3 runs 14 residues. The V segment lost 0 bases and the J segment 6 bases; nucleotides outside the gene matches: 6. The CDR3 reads CASSLDGTTGEQYF. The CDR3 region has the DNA TGTGCCAGCAGCTTGGACGGGACTACAGGCGAGCAGTACTTC.

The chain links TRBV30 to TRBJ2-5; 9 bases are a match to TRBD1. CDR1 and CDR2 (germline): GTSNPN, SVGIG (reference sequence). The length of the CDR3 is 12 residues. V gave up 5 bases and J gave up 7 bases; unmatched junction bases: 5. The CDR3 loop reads CAWGQGSATQYF. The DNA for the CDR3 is TGTGCCTGGGGACAGGGGTCTGCGACCCAGTACTTC. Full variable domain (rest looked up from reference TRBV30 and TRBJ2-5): SQTIHQWPATLVQPVGSPLSLECTVEGTSNPNLYWYRQAAGRGLQLLFYSVGIGQISSEVPQNLSASRPQDRQFILSSKKLLLSDSGFYLCAWGQGSATQYFGPGTRLLVL.

The CDR3 loop is CASSWDSDVYNEQFF. The CDR3 bases are TGCGCCAGCAGCTGGGACAGCGACGTCTACAATGAGCAGTTCTTC. The genes are TRBV5-1 and TRBJ2-1, with 7 bases identical to TRBD1. The germline CDR1 and CDR2 sequences are SGHRS and YFSETQ. V shed 3 bases and J 3 bases; nucleotides not matched to a gene: 6. CDR3 size: 15 residues. The full variable domain, with the rest looked up from reference TRBV5-1 and TRBJ2-1, is KAGVTQTPRYLIKTRGQQVTLSCSPISGHRSVSWYQQTPGQGLQFLFEYFSETQRNKGNFPGRFSGRQFSNSRSEMNVSTLELGDSALYLCASSWDSDVYNEQFFGPGTRLTVL.

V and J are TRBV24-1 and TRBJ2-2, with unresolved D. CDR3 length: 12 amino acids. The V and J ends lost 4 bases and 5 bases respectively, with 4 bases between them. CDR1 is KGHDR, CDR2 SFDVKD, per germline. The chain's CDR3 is CATSDRTGELFF. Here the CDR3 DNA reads TGTGCCACCAGTGACAGAACCGGGGAGCTGTTTTTT.

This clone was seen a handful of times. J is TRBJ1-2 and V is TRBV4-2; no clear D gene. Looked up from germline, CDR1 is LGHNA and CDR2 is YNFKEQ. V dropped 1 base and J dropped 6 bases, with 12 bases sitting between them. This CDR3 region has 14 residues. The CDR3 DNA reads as TGTGCCAGCAGCCAAGGCTTGCGAGACCATGGCTACACCTTC. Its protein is CASSQGLRDHGYTF.

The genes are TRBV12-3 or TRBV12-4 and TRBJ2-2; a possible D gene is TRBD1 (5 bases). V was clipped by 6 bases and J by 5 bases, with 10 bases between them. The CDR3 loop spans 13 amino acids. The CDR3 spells CASRLTETGELFF. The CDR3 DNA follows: TGTGCCAGCAGACTGACAGAGACCGGGGAGCTGTTTTTT.

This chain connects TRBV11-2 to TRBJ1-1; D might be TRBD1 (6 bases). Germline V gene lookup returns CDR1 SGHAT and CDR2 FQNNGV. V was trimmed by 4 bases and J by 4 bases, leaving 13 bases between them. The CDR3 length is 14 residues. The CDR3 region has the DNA TGTGCCAGCAGCTCCCAGGGGTTGGGCACTGAAGCTTTCTTT. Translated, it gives CASSSQGLGTEAFF.

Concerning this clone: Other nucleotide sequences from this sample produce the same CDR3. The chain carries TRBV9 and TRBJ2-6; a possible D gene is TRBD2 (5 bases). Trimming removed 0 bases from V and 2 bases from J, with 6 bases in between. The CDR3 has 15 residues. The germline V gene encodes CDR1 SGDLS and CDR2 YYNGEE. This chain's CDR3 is CASSVEGAGANVLTF. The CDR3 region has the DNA TGTGCCAGCAGCGTAGAGGGAGCTGGGGCCAACGTCCTGACTTTC.

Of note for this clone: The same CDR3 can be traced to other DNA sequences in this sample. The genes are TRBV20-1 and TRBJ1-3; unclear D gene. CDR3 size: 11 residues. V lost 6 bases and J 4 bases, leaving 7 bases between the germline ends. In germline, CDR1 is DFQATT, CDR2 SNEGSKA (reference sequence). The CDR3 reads CSARVGNTIYF. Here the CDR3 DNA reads TGCAGTGCGAGGGTGGGAAACACCATATATTTT.

CDR3 sequence reads: CASSLGPVAFEQYF. In DNA, the CDR3 is TGCGCCAGCAGCTTGGGCCCTGTAGCGTTCGAGCAGTACTTC. The V gene is TRBV5-1, the J gene TRBJ2-7, with a tentative D call TRBD2 (5 bases). CDR3 length: 14 residues. Per germline, CDR1 SGHRS and CDR2 YFSETQ. V lost 0 bases, J lost 6 bases, and 13 bases lay in between.

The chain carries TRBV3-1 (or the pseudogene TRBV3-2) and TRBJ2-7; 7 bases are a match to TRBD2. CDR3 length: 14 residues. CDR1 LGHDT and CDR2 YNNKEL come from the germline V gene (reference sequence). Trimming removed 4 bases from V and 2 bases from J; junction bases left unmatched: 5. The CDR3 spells CASSRERGPYEQYF. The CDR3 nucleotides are TGTGCCAGCAGCCGTGAGCGGGGCCCCTACGAGCAGTACTTC.

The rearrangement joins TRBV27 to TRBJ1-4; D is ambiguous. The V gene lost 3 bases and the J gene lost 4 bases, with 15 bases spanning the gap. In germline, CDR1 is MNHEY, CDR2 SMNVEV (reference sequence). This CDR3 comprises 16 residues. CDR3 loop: CASSFKAPPGNEKLFF. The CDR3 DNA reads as TGTGCCAGCAGTTTTAAGGCTCCCCCGGGTAATGAAAAACTGTTTTTT.

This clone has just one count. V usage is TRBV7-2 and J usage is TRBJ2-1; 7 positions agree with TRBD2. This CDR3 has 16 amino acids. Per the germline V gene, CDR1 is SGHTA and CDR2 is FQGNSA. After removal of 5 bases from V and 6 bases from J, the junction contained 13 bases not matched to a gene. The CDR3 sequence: CASSPVRGGSPNEQFF. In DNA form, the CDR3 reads TGTGCCAGCAGCCCAGTCCGCGGGGGTTCCCCCAATGAGCAGTTCTTC.

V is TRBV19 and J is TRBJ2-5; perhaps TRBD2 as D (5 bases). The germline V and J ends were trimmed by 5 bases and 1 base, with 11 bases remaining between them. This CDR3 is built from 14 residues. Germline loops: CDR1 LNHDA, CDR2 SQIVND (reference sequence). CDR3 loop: CASSVRTAQETQYF. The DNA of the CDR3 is TGTGCCAGTAGTGTAAGGACTGCCCAAGAGACCCAGTACTTC.

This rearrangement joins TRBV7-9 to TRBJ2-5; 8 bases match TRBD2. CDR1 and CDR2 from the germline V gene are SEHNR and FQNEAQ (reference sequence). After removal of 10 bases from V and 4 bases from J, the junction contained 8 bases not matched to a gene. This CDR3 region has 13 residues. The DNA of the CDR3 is TGTGCCACCTCCGGGGGGGCCCCAGAGACCCAGTACTTC. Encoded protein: CATSGGAPETQYF. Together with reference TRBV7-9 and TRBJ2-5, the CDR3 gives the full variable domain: DTGVSQNPRHKITKRGQNVTFRCDPISEHNRLYWYRQTLGQGPEFLTYFQNEAQLEKSRLLSDRFSAERPKGSFSTLEIQRTEQGDSAMYLCATSGGAPETQYFGPGTRLLVL.

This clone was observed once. The CDR3 here is CASSPGTGENYYEQYF. The CDR3 coding sequence is TGCGCCAGCAGCCCTGGGACAGGGGAAAATTATTACGAGCAGTACTTC. This chain uses TRBV5-1 with TRBJ2-7, with 10 bases lining up with TRBD1. CDR3 size: 16 residues. With 4 bases clipped from V and 4 bases from J, the junction kept 11 bases outside the gene matches. CDR1 and CDR2 (germline): SGHRS, YFSETQ. Variable domain in full (rest from reference TRBV5-1 and TRBJ2-7): KAGVTQTPRYLIKTRGQQVTLSCSPISGHRSVSWYQQTPGQGLQFLFEYFSETQRNKGNFPGRFSGRQFSNSRSEMNVSTLELGDSALYLCASSPGTGENYYEQYFGPGTRLTVT.

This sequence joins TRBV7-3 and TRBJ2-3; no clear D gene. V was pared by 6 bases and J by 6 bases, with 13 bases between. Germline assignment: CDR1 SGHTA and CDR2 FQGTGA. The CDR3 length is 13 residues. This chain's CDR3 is CASSLALPDTQYF. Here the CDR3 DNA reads TGTGCCAGCAGTCTGGCCCTCCCCGATACGCAGTATTTT. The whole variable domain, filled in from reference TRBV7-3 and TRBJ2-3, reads GAGVSQTPSNKVTEKGKYVELRCDPISGHTALYWYRQSLGQGPEFLIYFQGTGAADDSGLPNDRFFAVRPEGSVSTLKIQRTERGDSAVYLCASSLALPDTQYFGPGTRLTVL.

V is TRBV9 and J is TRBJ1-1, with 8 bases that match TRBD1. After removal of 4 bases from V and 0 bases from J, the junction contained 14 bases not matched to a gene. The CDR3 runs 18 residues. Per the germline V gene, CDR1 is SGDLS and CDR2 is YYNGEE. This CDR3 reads CASSKDGTGGTMNTEAFF. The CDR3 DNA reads TGTGCCAGCAGCAAAGACGGGACAGGCGGCACAATGAACACTGAAGCTTTCTTT. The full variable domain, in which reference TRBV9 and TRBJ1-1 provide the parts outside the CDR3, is DSGVTQTPKHLITATGQRVTLRCSPRSGDLSVYWYQQSLDQGLQFLIQYYNGEERAKGNILERFSAQQFPDLHSELNLSSLELGDSALYFCASSKDGTGGTMNTEAFFGQGTRLTVV.

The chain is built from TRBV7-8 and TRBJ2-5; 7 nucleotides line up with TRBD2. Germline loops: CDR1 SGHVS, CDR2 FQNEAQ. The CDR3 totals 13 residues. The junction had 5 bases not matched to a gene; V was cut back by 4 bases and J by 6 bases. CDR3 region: CASSSGLQKTQYF. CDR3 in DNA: TGTGCCAGCAGCTCGGGACTACAAAAGACCCAGTACTTC.

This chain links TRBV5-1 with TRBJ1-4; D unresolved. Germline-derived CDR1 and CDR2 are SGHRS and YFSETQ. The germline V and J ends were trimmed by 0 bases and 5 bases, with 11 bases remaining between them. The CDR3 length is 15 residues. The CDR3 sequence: CASSLDSQANEKLFF. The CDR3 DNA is TGCGCCAGCAGCTTGGACTCCCAGGCGAATGAAAAACTGTTTTTT.

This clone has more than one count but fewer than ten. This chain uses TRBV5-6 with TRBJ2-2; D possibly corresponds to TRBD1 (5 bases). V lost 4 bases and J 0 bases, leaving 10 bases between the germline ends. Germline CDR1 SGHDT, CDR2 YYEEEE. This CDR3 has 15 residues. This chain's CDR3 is CASSPTDANTGELFF. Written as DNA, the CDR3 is TGTGCCAGCAGCCCGACAGATGCGAACACCGGGGAGCTGTTTTTT.

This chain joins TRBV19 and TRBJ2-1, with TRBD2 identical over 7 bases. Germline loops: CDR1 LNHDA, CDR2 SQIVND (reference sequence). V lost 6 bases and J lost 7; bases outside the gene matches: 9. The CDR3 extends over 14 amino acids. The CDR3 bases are TGTGCCAGTAGCGGGAGGCCCCGGGGGAATGAGCAGTTCTTC. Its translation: CASSGRPRGNEQFF.

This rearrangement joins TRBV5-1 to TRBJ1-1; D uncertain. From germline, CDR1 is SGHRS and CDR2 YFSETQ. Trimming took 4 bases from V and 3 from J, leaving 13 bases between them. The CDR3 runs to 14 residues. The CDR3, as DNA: TGCGCCAGCAGCCCAGACATAAGTTACACTGAAGCTTTCTTT. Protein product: CASSPDISYTEAFF.

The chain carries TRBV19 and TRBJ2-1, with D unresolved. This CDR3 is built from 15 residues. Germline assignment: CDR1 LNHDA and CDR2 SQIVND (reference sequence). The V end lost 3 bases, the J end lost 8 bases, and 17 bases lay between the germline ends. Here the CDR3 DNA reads TGTGCCAGTAGTATTTGGCTTACGTTCGAAGATGAGCAGTTCTTC. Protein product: CASSIWLTFEDEQFF.

CDR3 in amino acids: CASSWGQSNTGELFF. CDR3 coding DNA: TGTGCCAGCAGCTGGGGACAGTCGAACACCGGGGAGCTGTTTTTT. The chain couples TRBV7-9 to TRBJ2-2; 7 bases are a match to TRBD1. This CDR3 region has 15 residues. J lost 0 bases, V lost 4 bases, and 2 bases had no gene match. Germline V gives CDR1 SEHNR, CDR2 FQNEAQ (reference sequence).